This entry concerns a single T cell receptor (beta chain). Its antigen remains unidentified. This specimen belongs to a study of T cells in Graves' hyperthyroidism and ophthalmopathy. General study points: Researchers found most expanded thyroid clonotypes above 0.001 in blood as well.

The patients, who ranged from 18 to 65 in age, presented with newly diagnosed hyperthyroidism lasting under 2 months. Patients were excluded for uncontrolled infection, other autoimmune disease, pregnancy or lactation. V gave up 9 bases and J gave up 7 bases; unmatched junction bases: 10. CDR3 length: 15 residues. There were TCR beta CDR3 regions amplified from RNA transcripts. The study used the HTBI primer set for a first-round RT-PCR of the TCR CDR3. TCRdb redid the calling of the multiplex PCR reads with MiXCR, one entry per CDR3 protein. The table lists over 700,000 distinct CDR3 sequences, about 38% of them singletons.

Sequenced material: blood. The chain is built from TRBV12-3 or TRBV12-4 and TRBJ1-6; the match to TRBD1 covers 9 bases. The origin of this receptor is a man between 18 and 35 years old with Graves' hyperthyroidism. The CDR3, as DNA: TGTGCCAGTTCTACAGGGGGCAGAGGAAATTCACCCCTCCACTTT. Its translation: CASSTGGRGNSPLHF.